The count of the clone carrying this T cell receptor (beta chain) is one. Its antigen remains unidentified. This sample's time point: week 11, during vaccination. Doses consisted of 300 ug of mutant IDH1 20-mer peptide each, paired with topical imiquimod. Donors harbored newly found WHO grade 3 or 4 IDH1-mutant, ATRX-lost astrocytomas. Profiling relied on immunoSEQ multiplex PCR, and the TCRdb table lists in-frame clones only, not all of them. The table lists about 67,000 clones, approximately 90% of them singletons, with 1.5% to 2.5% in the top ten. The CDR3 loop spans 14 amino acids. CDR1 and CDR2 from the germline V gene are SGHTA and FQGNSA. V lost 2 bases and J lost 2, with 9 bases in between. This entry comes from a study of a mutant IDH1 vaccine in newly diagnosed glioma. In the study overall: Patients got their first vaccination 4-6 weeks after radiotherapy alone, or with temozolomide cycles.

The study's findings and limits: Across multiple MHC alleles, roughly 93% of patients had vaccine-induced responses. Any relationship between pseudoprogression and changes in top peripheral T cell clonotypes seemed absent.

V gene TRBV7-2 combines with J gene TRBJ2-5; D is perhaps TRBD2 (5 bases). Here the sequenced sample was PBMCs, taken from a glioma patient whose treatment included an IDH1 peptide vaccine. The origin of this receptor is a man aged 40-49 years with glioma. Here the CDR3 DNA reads TGTGCCAGCAGCTTATCCAGCGGACAAGAGACCCAGTACTTC. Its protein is CASSLSSGQETQYF.